These T cell receptor beta chains were read from a single sample in a study of vaccination effects on CD4 cells after COVID-19. No cognate antigen is known for these TCRs. Sequencing was performed with immunoSEQ multiplex PCR; in TCRdb, only in-frame clones are kept and a portion is missing. Among tens of thousands of clones listed, roughly 79% were seen once. Specimen: CD4+ T cells from PBMCs cultured with SARS-CoV-2 spike peptides, collected after COVID-19 vaccination. The source is a human donor who received a COVID-19 vaccine. Some clones in this sample may be carry-over from other donors' samples. Both conserved end residues are part of each CDR3. Fields, in order: D gene, J gene, clone size, V gene, CDR3 DNA, CDR3 protein. A D gene is named only where the DNA matches it firmly. The size field is filled for only some rows; it gives once, few, many or a size class.

>TRBD1|TRBJ1-4|NA|TRBV6-5
TGTGCCAGCAGCGAGGGGGCCCGACGGGAAAAACTGTTTTTT
CASSEGARREKLFF
>NA|TRBJ2-2|NA|TRBV5-1
TGCGCCAGCAGCTTGGACAGGGCACGAAACACCGGGGAGCTGTTTTTT
CASSLDRARNTGELFF
>NA|TRBJ2-3|NA|TRBV7-9
TGTGCCAGCAGCTTGTCCACAGATACGCAGTATTTT
CASSLSTDTQYF
>TRBD1|TRBJ2-2|NA|TRBV24-1
TGTGCCACCAGTGATAGGAACAGGGGAAGGTACACCGGGGAGCTGTTTTTT
CATSDRNRGRYTGELFF
>NA|TRBJ1-3|few|TRBV7-6
TGTGCCAGCAGCTTGATGTCTGGCCCTGGAAACACCATATATTTT
CASSLMSGPGNTIYF
>TRBD1|TRBJ1-1|NA|TRBV10-1
TGCGCCAGCAGCGGACGTCCGGGACAGGGTGACACTGAAGCTTTCTTT
CASSGRPGQGDTEAFF
>NA|TRBJ2-4|NA|TRBV25-1
TGTGCCAGCAGTGAATGGAGGGCAGGAGCCAAAAACATTCAGTACTTC
CASSEWRAGAKNIQYF
>NA|TRBJ1-1|NA|TRBV5-6
TGTGCCAGCAGCTTAATTGGTAATACGAACACTGAAGCTTTCTTT
CASSLIGNTNTEAFF
>TRBD2|TRBJ2-5|NA|TRBV5-1
TGCGCCAGCAGCTTATCGGGACTAGCGGGGGGTAACCAAGAGACCCAGTACTTC
CASSLSGLAGGNQETQYF
>NA|TRBJ2-2|NA|TRBV30
TGTGCCTGGAATATCGCGAACACCGGGGAGCTGTTTTTT
CAWNIANTGELFF
>TRBD1|TRBJ1-2|NA|TRBV15
TGTGCCACCAGCAGAGATTTACAGGGGGCTGAGGTTGGCTACACCTTC
CATSRDLQGAEVGYTF
>NA|TRBJ2-3|NA|TRBV5-5
TGTGCCAGCAGCTCCCTACGGGGGGCGGATACGCAGTATTTT
CASSSLRGADTQYF
>TRBD1|TRBJ2-3|NA|TRBV7-7
TGTGCCAGCAGCCCGGGACAGGAAAATACGCAGTATTTT
CASSPGQENTQYF
>TRBD2|TRBJ2-1|NA|TRBV5-1
TGCGCCAGCAGCCCCTCTAGCGGGGGGTCCTACAATGAGCAGTTCTTC
CASSPSSGGSYNEQFF
>NA|TRBJ2-2|NA|TRBV7-2
TGTGCCAGCAGCCCTCGAGTGACAGACACCGGGGAGCTGTTTTTT
CASSPRVTDTGELFF
>TRBD1|TRBJ2-1|NA|TRBV6-5
TGTGCCAGCAGTAGGGACAGGGGGCGGTACAATGAGCAGTTCTTC
CASSRDRGRYNEQFF
>NA|TRBJ1-1|NA|TRBV6-6
TGTGCCAGCGGGGCCCTCGAAGCTTTCTTT
CASGALEAFF
>NA|TRBJ2-5|NA|TRBV5-6
TGTGCCAGCAGCTTTTTACCGCGGTCCGGGGGGACCCAGTACTTC
CASSFLPRSGGTQYF
>NA|TRBJ1-1|once|TRBV11-1
TGTGCCACCCACTGGGGGTACACTGAAGCTTTCTTT
CATHWGYTEAFF
>TRBD2|TRBJ2-3|NA|TRBV19
TGTGCCAGTAGTACGACTAGCGGGGGGATATTTTGGACAGATACGCAGTATTTT
CASSTTSGGIFWTDTQYF
>NA|TRBJ1-1|NA|TRBV27
TGTGCCAGCAGTTTAAGGTCAGGAACGAACACTGAAGCTTTCTTT
CASSLRSGTNTEAFF
>NA|TRBJ1-5|NA|TRBV15
TGTGCCACCAGCAGAGATCGGGCTGGGGGACAGCCCCAGCATTTT
CATSRDRAGGQPQHF
>NA|TRBJ2-3|NA|TRBV24-1
TGTGCCACCAGTGATTGGGGTAGGGGTTCCACAGATACGCAGTATTTT
CATSDWGRGSTDTQYF
>NA|TRBJ2-5|NA|TRBV24-1
TGTGCCACCAGTTACGGAGAGACCCAGTACTTC
CATSYGETQYF
>NA|TRBJ1-1|NA|TRBV24-1
TGTGCCACCAGTACTGGATCTGAAGCTTTCTTT
CATSTGSEAFF
>TRBD2|TRBJ2-5|once|TRBV24-1
TGTGCCACCAGTGATTTGGGACGGGGGGGGACCCAGTACTTC
CATSDLGRGGTQYF
>NA|TRBJ1-1|NA|TRBV20-1
TGCAGTGCTAGAAGGAACACTGAAGCTTTCTTT
CSARRNTEAFF
>NA|TRBJ1-3|medium-sized|TRBV18
TGTGCCAGCTCGCTGGCCGGGACCTCTGGAAACACCATATATTTT
CASSLAGTSGNTIYF
>NA|TRBJ1-1|once|TRBV29-1
TGCAGCGTTGAGCAGGACAGGAACACTGAAGCTTTCTTT
CSVEQDRNTEAFF
>TRBD1|TRBJ1-1|NA|TRBV5-1
TGCGCCAGCAGCATGGCAATCGGGACAGGGGGATTGAACACTGAAGCTTTCTTT
CASSMAIGTGGLNTEAFF
>NA|TRBJ1-4|few|TRBV7-8
TGTGCCAGCAGCTTAGGGTCTACCGGAGAAAAACTGTTTTTT
CASSLGSTGEKLFF
>NA|TRBJ1-6|few|TRBV4-2
TGTGCCACAACTAGGGACAAGACTAATAATTCACCCCTCCACTTT
CATTRDKTNNSPLHF
>NA|TRBJ2-5|NA|TRBV3-1/TRBV3-2
TGTGCCAGCAGCCCTTCCGGACGGCCGCAAGAGACCCAGTACTTC
CASSPSGRPQETQYF
>TRBD1|TRBJ1-2|NA|TRBV18
TGTGCCAGCTCACAGGGGGCCCTGTATGGCTACACCTTC
CASSQGALYGYTF
>NA|TRBJ2-1|NA|TRBV6-5
TGTGCCAGCGCTAGCAGCAAGAGCTCCTACAATGAGCAGTTCTTC
CASASSKSSYNEQFF
>NA|TRBJ2-2|NA|TRBV7-6
TGTGCCAGCAGCTTAGCGGGGAACACCGGGGAGCTGTTTTTT
CASSLAGNTGELFF
>NA|TRBJ2-1|NA|TRBV19
TGTGCCAGTAGTATAGGGACGTACAATGAGCAGTTCTTC
CASSIGTYNEQFF
>NA|TRBJ2-1|NA|TRBV29-1
TGCAGCGCCCGGACAGATATCTACAATGAGCAGTTCTTC
CSARTDIYNEQFF
>NA|TRBJ2-5|NA|TRBV10-3
TGTGCCATCAGTCTGGGGACGAGGTCCGAGACCCAGTACTTC
CAISLGTRSETQYF
>NA|TRBJ2-6|once|TRBV19
TGTGCCAGTAGTACCGACTCTGGGGCCAACGTCCTGACTTTC
CASSTDSGANVLTF
>NA|TRBJ2-3|NA|TRBV19
TGTGCCAGTAGCCCACAAAAAACCAGCACAGATACGCAGTATTTT
CASSPQKTSTDTQYF
>TRBD1|TRBJ1-2|NA|TRBV18
TGTGCCAGCTCACCAGACAGGGAGGGGTCCTATGGCTACACCTTC
CASSPDREGSYGYTF
>NA|TRBJ2-3|NA|TRBV7-2
TGTGCCAGCAGTGAGTCGTGGGGGGCAGATACGCAGTATTTT
CASSESWGADTQYF
>TRBD1|TRBJ1-6|NA|TRBV5-5
TGTGCCAGCAGCTACACAGGGGATTCACCCCTCCACTTT
CASSYTGDSPLHF